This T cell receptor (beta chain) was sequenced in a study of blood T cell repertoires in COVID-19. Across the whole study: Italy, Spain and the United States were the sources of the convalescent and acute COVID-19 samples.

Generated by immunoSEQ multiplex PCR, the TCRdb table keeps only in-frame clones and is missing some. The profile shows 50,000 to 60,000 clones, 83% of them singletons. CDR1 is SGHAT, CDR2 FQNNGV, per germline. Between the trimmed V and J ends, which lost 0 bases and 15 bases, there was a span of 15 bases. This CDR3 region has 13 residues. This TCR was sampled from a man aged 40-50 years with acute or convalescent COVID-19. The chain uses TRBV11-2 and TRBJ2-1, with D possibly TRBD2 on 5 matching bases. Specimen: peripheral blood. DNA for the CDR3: TGTGCCAGCAGCTTAGATTGGTGGCACGGGGTGTTCTTC. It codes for CASSLDWWHGVFF.